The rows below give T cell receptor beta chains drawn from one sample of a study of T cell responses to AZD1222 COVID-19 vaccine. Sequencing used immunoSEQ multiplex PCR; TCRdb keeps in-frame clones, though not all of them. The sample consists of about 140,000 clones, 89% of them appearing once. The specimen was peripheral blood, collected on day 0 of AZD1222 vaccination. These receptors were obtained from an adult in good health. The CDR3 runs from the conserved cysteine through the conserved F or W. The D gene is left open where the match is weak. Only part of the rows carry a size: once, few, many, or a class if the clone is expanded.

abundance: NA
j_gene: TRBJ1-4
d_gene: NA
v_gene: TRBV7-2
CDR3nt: TGTGCCAGCAGCTTAGGCTACAGAATACAAAATGAAAAACTGTTTTTT
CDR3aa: CASSLGYRIQNEKLFF

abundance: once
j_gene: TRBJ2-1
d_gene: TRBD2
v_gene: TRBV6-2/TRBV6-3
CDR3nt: TGTGCCAGCAGCAATAGCGGGGTCTCCTACAATGAGCAGTTCTTC
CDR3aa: CASSNSGVSYNEQFF

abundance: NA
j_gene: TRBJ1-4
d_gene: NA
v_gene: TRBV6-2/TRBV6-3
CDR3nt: TGTGCCAGCAGTTACGATCAGCCCGCGGTTGGTCTACTGTTTTTT
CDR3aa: CASSYDQPAVGLLFF

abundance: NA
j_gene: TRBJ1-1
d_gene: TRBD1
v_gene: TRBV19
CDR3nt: TGTGCCAGTAGTCCCGGGACAGGGCTGAACACTGAAGCTTTCTTT
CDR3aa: CASSPGTGLNTEAFF

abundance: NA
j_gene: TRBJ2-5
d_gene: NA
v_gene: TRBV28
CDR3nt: TGTGCCAGCAGTTTTGCAGTTGGGGGCCAGTACTTC
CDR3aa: CASSFAVGGQYF

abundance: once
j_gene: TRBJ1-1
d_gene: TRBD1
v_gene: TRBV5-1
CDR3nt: TGCGCCAGCAGCCAGGGGGTCACGAACACTGAAGCTTTCTTT
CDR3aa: CASSQGVTNTEAFF

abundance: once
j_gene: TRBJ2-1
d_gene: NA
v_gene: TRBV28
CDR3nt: TGTGCCAGCAGTGGAACCCGGGCCCATTCTACCAATGAGCAGTTCTTC
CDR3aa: CASSGTRAHSTNEQFF

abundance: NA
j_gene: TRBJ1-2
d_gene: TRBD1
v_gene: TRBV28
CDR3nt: TGTGCCAGCAGTTCTCCGGGACAGAGGCCCATGTACTATGGCTACACCTTC
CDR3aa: CASSSPGQRPMYYGYTF

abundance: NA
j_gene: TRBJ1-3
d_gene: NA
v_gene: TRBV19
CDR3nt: TGTGCCAGTAGTATCGGCAGGAACTCTGGAAACACCATATATTTT
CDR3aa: CASSIGRNSGNTIYF

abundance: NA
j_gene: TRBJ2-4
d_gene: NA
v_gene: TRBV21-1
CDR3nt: TGTGCCAGCAGCAAAAGGGATGAGCATGAGGTCAAAAACATTCAGTACTTC
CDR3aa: CASSKRDEHEVKNIQYF

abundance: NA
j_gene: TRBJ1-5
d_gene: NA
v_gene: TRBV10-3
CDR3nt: TGTGCCATCAGTGAGGCGGCGGCGGGGCGTCAGCCCCAGCATTTT
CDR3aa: CAISEAAAGRQPQHF

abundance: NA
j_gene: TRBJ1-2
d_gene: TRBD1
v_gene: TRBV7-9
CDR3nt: TGTGCCAGCAGCTTAGGGACAGGGGGCGCTTACTATGGCTACACCTTC
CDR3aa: CASSLGTGGAYYGYTF

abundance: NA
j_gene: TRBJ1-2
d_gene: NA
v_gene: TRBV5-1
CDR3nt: TGCGCCAGCAGCCCCGACAGGACCTATGGCTACACCTTC
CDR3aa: CASSPDRTYGYTF

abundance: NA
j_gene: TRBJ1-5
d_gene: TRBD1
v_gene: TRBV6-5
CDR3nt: TGTGCCAGCAGAAGGGACAGTGCTTCCAATCAGCCCCAGCATTTT
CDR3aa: CASRRDSASNQPQHF

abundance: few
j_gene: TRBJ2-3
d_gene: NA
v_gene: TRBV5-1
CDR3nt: TGCGCCAGCAGCTCCAGACATAGCACAGATACGCAGTATTTT
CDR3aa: CASSSRHSTDTQYF

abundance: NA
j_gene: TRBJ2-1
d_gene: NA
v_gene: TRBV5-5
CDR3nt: TGTGCCAGCAGCTGGGGGATCGCGCTTGAGCAGTTCTTC
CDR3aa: CASSWGIALEQFF